One and the same sample provided the 22 T cell receptor beta chains below, sequenced in a study of blood T cell repertoires in COVID-19. Only in-frame clones appear in the TCRdb table, and some are missing; sequencing was by immunoSEQ multiplex PCR. Found here are nearly 200,000 clones, about 83% of them singletons; the top ten hold more than 4.5%. What was sequenced was peripheral blood. The receptors were gathered from a woman in her 70s with active or convalescent COVID-19.

The table lists this clone with a few counts. The V gene is TRBV6-4, the J gene TRBJ2-5; 14 bases match TRBD2. This CDR3 region has 17 residues. From germline, CDR1 is MRHNA and CDR2 SNTAGT. J lost 2 bases, V lost 3 bases, and 5 bases had no gene match. This CDR3 is CASSEARLAGGQETQYF. The DNA of the CDR3 is TGTGCCAGCAGTGAGGCAAGACTAGCGGGAGGGCAAGAGACCCAGTACTTC.

The rearrangement links TRBV12-5 to TRBJ2-5, with 13 bases fitting TRBD2. Germline-derived CDR1 and CDR2 are LGHNT and FRNRAP. V lost 0 bases and J lost 2; bases outside the gene matches: 12. The CDR3 is 20 residues long. The CDR3 reads CASGLVGLAGVNRVQETQYF. CDR3 coding DNA: TGTGCTAGTGGTTTGGTCGGACTAGCGGGAGTAAATCGGGTACAAGAGACCCAGTACTTC.

This chain uses TRBV5-6 with TRBJ1-4, with TRBD1 identical over 8 bases. The CDR3 runs 16 residues. V was pared by 2 bases and J by 4 bases, with 7 bases of the junction left unmatched. Per germline, CDR1 SGHDT and CDR2 YYEEEE. The CDR3 DNA reads as TGTGCCAGCAGCTTAGGACAGGGTCTAATTAATGAAAAACTGTTTTTT. Its translation: CASSLGQGLINEKLFF.

This chain joins TRBV11-2 and TRBJ2-5; D perhaps matches TRBD2 (6 bases). The length of the CDR3 is 18 residues. CDR1 is SGHAT and CDR2 is FQNNGV in the germline V gene. Trimming left V 5 bases short and J 13 bases short, with 35 bases between. CDR3 amino acids: CASSKAGTQPFTSKDLYF. CDR3 nucleotide sequence: TGTGCCAGCAGCAAGGCGGGGACCCAACCTTTCACATCTAAAGACCTGTACTTC. Drawing the rest from reference TRBV11-2 and TRBJ2-5, the complete variable domain is EAGVAQSPRYKIIEKRQSVAFWCNPISGHATLYWYQQILGQGPKLLIQFQNNGVVDDSQLPKDRFSAERLKGVDSTLKIQPAKLEDSAVYLCASSKAGTQPFTSKDLYFGPGTRLLVL.

V and J are TRBV28 and TRBJ2-7; perhaps TRBD1 as D (5 bases). Germline-derived CDR1 and CDR2 are MDHEN and SYDVKM. V lost 5 bases and J lost 5, with 22 bases in between. This CDR3 region has 16 residues. The CDR3 DNA sequence: TGTGCCAGCAGTCCACCCCTCCGGGTCAGGGTGCACGAGCAGTACTTC. The encoded protein is CASSPPLRVRVHEQYF.

The chain joins TRBV20-1 to TRBJ1-1; D unresolved. V lost 3 bases, J lost 8 bases, and 10 bases lay in between. Germline V CDR1 and CDR2: DFQATT, SNEGSKA (reference sequence). This CDR3 contains 11 residues. The CDR3 nucleotides read TGCAGTGCTAGTGGCGGCTCCGAAGCTTTCTTT. Protein product: CSASGGSEAFF.

The V gene is TRBV19, the J gene TRBJ2-2; the match to TRBD1 covers 10 bases. CDR3 size: 15 residues. CDR1 is LNHDA, CDR2 SQIVND, per germline (reference sequence). The J segment lost 5 bases and the V segment lost 5 bases, leaving 5 bases of the junction unmatched. The CDR3 protein is CASSGQGGWTGELFF. Written as DNA, the CDR3 is TGTGCCAGTAGTGGACAGGGGGGATGGACCGGGGAGCTGTTTTTT. Complete variable domain (other parts from reference TRBV19 and TRBJ2-2): DGGITQSPKYLFRKEGQNVTLSCEQNLNHDAMYWYRQDPGQGLRLIYYSQIVNDFQKGDIAEGYSVSREKKESFPLTVTSAQKNPTAFYLCASSGQGGWTGELFFGEGSRLTVL.

The rearrangement links TRBV6-1 to TRBJ2-1; 8 bases fit TRBD1. Trimming removed 2 bases from V and 9 bases from J; junction bases left unmatched: 12. Germline CDR1 and CDR2: MNHNS and SASEGT. This CDR3 spans 16 amino acids. The DNA of the CDR3 is TGTGCCAGCAGTGAACGGACAGGGTATTTACGGAGTGAGCAGTTCTTC. Its translation: CASSERTGYLRSEQFF.

V and J are TRBV27 and TRBJ1-5, with 11 bases lining up with TRBD1. Germline V gene data show CDR1 as MNHEY and CDR2 as SMNVEV (reference sequence). The CDR3 spans 14 residues. J gave up 8 bases and V 6 bases, and 6 bases lay outside the gene matches. The CDR3 DNA reads as TGTGCCAGCAGGGACAGGGGGCGGGAAAAGCCCCAGCATTTT. Translated: CASRDRGREKPQHF.

V and J are TRBV25-1 and TRBJ2-7; 10 bases line up with TRBD1. V was pared by 5 bases and J by 6 bases, with 7 bases of the junction left unmatched. The V gene's germline CDR1 is MGHDK and CDR2 SYGVNS. The CDR3 is made up of 14 amino acids. The CDR3 DNA sequence: TGTGCCAGCAGTAGGGACAGGGGCCTCGGCGAGCAGTACTTC. Translated: CASSRDRGLGEQYF.

V and J are TRBV6-2 or TRBV6-3 and TRBJ1-1, with D perhaps matching TRBD1 (5 bases). Germline V gene data show CDR1 as MNHEY and CDR2 as SVGEGT. The CDR3 totals 15 residues. Trimming stripped 2 bases from V and 4 bases from J, with 14 bases between. CDR3 DNA: TGTGCCAGCAGTTACCGGGGGGAACGGGGCACTGAAGCTTTCTTT. Translation: CASSYRGERGTEAFF.

CDR3 region: CASTYFPGQVEAFF. The DNA for the CDR3 is TGTGCCAGCACCTATTTTCCGGGACAGGTCGAAGCTTTCTTT. The chain joins TRBV14 to TRBJ1-1, with 8 nucleotides matching TRBD1. The trim removed 7 bases at V and 8 bases at J, leaving 12 bases unmatched. The germline V gene has CDR1 SGHDN and CDR2 FVKESK. This CDR3 region has 14 residues.

The chain links TRBV19 to TRBJ1-6; D gene ambiguous. Germline-derived CDR1 and CDR2 are LNHDA and SQIVND (reference sequence). Trimming removed 5 bases at V and 5 bases at J, with 10 bases between. The CDR3 runs 14 residues. In DNA, the CDR3 is TGTGCCAGTAGTGCGACTACACATAATTCACCCCTCCACTTT. Its translation: CASSATTHNSPLHF.

This clone was seen a handful of times. The chain has TRBV6-5 and TRBJ2-7, with 15 bases lining up with TRBD2. Trimming took 5 bases from V and 13 from J; bases not matched to a gene: 6. The germline gives CDR1 MNHEY, CDR2 SVGAGI. The CDR3 covers 13 residues. CDR3 sequence (DNA): TGTGCCAGCAGTCGGACTAGCGGGAGGGAATATTACTTC. Its translation: CASSRTSGREYYF.

The chain employs TRBV6-1 and TRBJ2-5; the match to TRBD2 covers 9 bases. Trimming cost V 3 bases and J 5 bases; bases outside gene matches: 13. The CDR3 runs 17 residues. The V gene's germline CDR1 is MNHNS and CDR2 SASEGT. In nucleotides, the CDR3 is TGTGCCAGCAGTGAGGTGACGGCGGGAGGGCCATGGGAGACCCAGTACTTC. It codes for CASSEVTAGGPWETQYF.

This chain links TRBV12-5 with TRBJ1-5; no reliable D call. Per germline, CDR1 LGHNT and CDR2 FRNRAP. The CDR3 sequence is 12 residues long. V dropped 5 bases and J dropped 6 bases, with 8 bases sitting between them. For the CDR3, the DNA is TGTGCTAGTGGTCTAGGGAGTCAGCCCCAGCATTTT. Translated, it gives CASGLGSQPQHF.

This clone has a single count. The chain employs TRBV7-2 and TRBJ2-3, with 8 bases aligning to TRBD2. J lost 5 bases, V lost 4 bases, and 8 bases had no gene match. CDR1 is SGHTA, CDR2 FQGNSA, per germline. This CDR3 is 15 amino acids long. The CDR3 here is CASSSGRAGKDTQYF. In DNA, the CDR3 is TGTGCCAGCAGCTCCGGGAGGGCCGGGAAAGATACGCAGTATTTT.

In its sample, this clone was seen once. The V gene is TRBV7-9, the J gene TRBJ1-2; TRBD1 might be the D (5 bases). Germline V gene data show CDR1 as SEHNR and CDR2 as FQNEAQ (reference sequence). Trimming shortened V by 5 bases and J by 5 bases, and 18 bases separated the two germline ends. This CDR3 contains 15 residues. The CDR3 here is CASSASGTSGYGYTF. As DNA, the CDR3 is TGTGCCAGCAGCGCCTCAGGGACTTCCGGGTATGGCTACACCTTC.

The chain is built from TRBV7-3 and TRBJ2-7; 9 nucleotides agree with TRBD2. This CDR3 region has 15 residues. The V gene's germline CDR1 is SGHTA and CDR2 FQGTGA. The V and J ends lost 1 base and 6 bases, in that order; junction bases with no gene match: 7. The DNA of the CDR3 is TGTGCCAGCAGCTTAATGCCAGCGGGAGGCACCGAGCAGTACTTC. Translation gives CASSLMPAGGTEQYF.

This clone was detected once. V gene TRBV6-5 combines with J gene TRBJ2-2; 8 bases align to TRBD1. The CDR3 length is 16 residues. With 2 bases clipped from V and 6 bases from J, the junction kept 8 bases outside the gene matches. Germline-derived CDR1 and CDR2 are MNHEY and SVGAGI. The CDR3 sequence: CASSYRQGAQPGELFF. The CDR3 DNA reads as TGTGCCAGCAGTTACCGGCAGGGGGCGCAACCCGGGGAGCTGTTTTTT.

The rearrangement links TRBV20-1 to TRBJ2-3; the match to TRBD2 covers 7 bases. The CDR3 has 18 amino acids. Germline CDR1 is DFQATT and CDR2 is SNEGSKA (reference sequence). After removal of 3 bases from V and 0 bases from J, the junction contained 15 bases not matched to a gene. The CDR3 nucleotides read TGCAGTGCTAGTCAAAGGTCGTGGCTAGCGGAAAGCACAGATACGCAGTATTTT. Encoded protein: CSASQRSWLAESTDTQYF.

Concerning this clone itself: The sample has other DNA sequences that encode this CDR3 too. The gene calls are TRBV5-1 and TRBJ1-3; D may be TRBD1 (6 bases). The length of the CDR3 is 14 residues. Germline-derived CDR1 and CDR2 are SGHRS and YFSETQ. V was shortened by 2 bases and J by 4 bases, with 10 bases between the two germline ends. The CDR3 protein is CASSFRGQGNTIYF. CDR3 in DNA: TGCGCCAGCAGCTTCAGGGGCCAGGGAAACACCATATATTTT.